This is a list of T cell receptor beta chains from one sample in a study of identical twins. Using its own MiXCR run on the 5' RACE reads, TCRdb lists one record per CDR3 protein. Among around 530,000 distinct CDR3 sequences listed, over 12% were seen once. This same sample was also part of a study on yellow fever vaccine responses in identical twins.

Source material: CD4+ T cells sorted from blood. These receptors were collected from a young woman in good health. Each CDR3 is given with its conserved first and last residue. The D gene is left open where the match is weak. Not every row has a clone size; where given, it reads once, few, many or a size class.

D	size	V	J	length	DNA	CDR3
TRBD1	few	TRBV12-3/TRBV12-4	TRBJ1-5	15	TGTGCCAGCACCACCGGGACAGAAATAGATCAGCCCCAGCATTTT	CASTTGTEIDQPQHF
.	few	TRBV10-3	TRBJ2-7	15	TGTGCCATCAGTGAGAGAGGTAGCAAAAAATACGAGCAGTACTTC	CAISERGSKKYEQYF
.	few	TRBV28	TRBJ2-7	14	TGTGCCAGCAGTTTAGAGACAACCCTAAAGGAGCAGTACTTC	CASSLETTLKEQYF
.	many	TRBV28	TRBJ1-4	15	TGTGCCAGCAGTTTAACCGGGGGGACTAATGAAAAACTGTTTTTT	CASSLTGGTNEKLFF
TRBD1	few	TRBV12-3/TRBV12-4	TRBJ2-7	12	TGTGCCAGCAGTAAGACAGGGTTCGAGCAGTACTTC	CASSKTGFEQYF
TRBD2	.	TRBV3-1	TRBJ2-7	14	TGTGCCAGCAGCCAGGGACTACCTCGGCGGGAGCAGTACTTC	CASSQGLPRREQYF
.	.	TRBV27	TRBJ2-2	16	TGTGCCAGCAGTTTGGAGGGACTTCCTCTAGTCGGGGAGCTGTTTTTT	CASSLEGLPLVGELFF
.	.	TRBV7-9	TRBJ2-2	14	TGTGCCACCTATTCGGGTCTTAACACCGGGGAGCTGTTTTTT	CATYSGLNTGELFF
.	many	TRBV5-1	TRBJ2-3	15	TGCGCCAGCAGCTTGGAACCAGGGAGCACAGATACGCAGTATTTT	CASSLEPGSTDTQYF
TRBD2	.	TRBV20-1	TRBJ2-1	16	TGCAGTGCCACCCCGACGGGGGGAAAGTCCTACAATGAGCAGTTCTTC	CSATPTGGKSYNEQFF
.	few	TRBV5-1	TRBJ2-7	16	TGCGCCAGCAGCCCAAGCTTAGCGTGGGTTATGTACGAGCAGTACTTC	CASSPSLAWVMYEQYF
.	few	TRBV6-2/TRBV6-3	TRBJ2-7	14	TGTGCCAGCAGTACACGGGGTGATGGCTACGAGCAGTACTTC	CASSTRGDGYEQYF
.	few	TRBV5-1	TRBJ1-1	14	TGCGCCAGCAGAGAGGGGTTTGAGGGCACTGAAGCTTTCTTT	CASREGFEGTEAFF
.	.	TRBV20-1	TRBJ2-7	12	TGCAGTGCTAGAGATATTCCCTACGAGCAGTACTTC	CSARDIPYEQYF
.	few	TRBV3-1	TRBJ1-6	16	TGTGCCAGCAGCCCCCAGGGACTTTCGGCAAATTCACCCCTCCACTTT	CASSPQGLSANSPLHF
.	many	TRBV10-3	TRBJ1-5	14	TGTGCCATCAGTGACCCGAGCAGCAATCAGCCCCAGCATTTT	CAISDPSSNQPQHF
.	.	TRBV6-2/TRBV6-3	TRBJ1-5	14	TGTGCCAGCAGTTACTCGTGGGGGGGTTCGCCCCAGCATTTT	CASSYSWGGSPQHF
.	.	TRBV7-6	TRBJ2-1	18	TGTGCCAGCAGCCTCTCGATGTCAATCCAGAGCTCCTACAATGAGCAGTTCTTC	CASSLSMSIQSSYNEQFF
.	few	TRBV10-3	TRBJ2-5	13	TGTGCCATCAAATGGGGGGACCAAGAGACCCAGTACTTC	CAIKWGDQETQYF
.	few	TRBV2	TRBJ1-1	15	TGTGCCAGCAGTGAAGCCAGGAGGATGAACACTGAAGCTTTCTTT	CASSEARRMNTEAFF
TRBD2	few	TRBV12-3/TRBV12-4	TRBJ2-5	16	TGTGCCAGCAGTCCCGCCCGGGACTACCTCCAAGAGACCCAGTACTTC	CASSPARDYLQETQYF
.	.	TRBV11-2	TRBJ2-2	16	TGTGCCAGCAGCTTAGTGGTGCAGACCTACACCGGGGAGCTGTTTTTT	CASSLVVQTYTGELFF
TRBD2	few	TRBV24-1	TRBJ2-1	17	TGTGCCACCAGTGATTACCCAGGACTAGCGGGAGGAAATGAGCAGTTCTTC	CATSDYPGLAGGNEQFF
.	few	TRBV11-3	TRBJ2-5	17	TGTGCCAGCAGCTTAGGATCTAGGACTACCGAACAAGAGACCCAGTACTTC	CASSLGSRTTEQETQYF
TRBD1	many	TRBV24-1	TRBJ2-1	16	TGTGCCACCAGTGCTATCGGGACAGGGAACTACAATGAGCAGTTCTTC	CATSAIGTGNYNEQFF
TRBD2	few	TRBV7-9	TRBJ2-3	16	TGTGCCAGCAGCTTAAAGACTAGCGGACCCACAGATACGCAGTATTTT	CASSLKTSGPTDTQYF
.	.	TRBV12-3/TRBV12-4	TRBJ2-7	14	TGTGCCAGCAGTTTAAGTCAGGAAAACTACGAGCAGTACTTC	CASSLSQENYEQYF
.	.	TRBV20-1	TRBJ1-1	11	TGCAGTGCTACTCGCGGGGCTGAAGCTTTCTTT	CSATRGAEAFF
TRBD2	.	TRBV12-3/TRBV12-4	TRBJ2-3	17	TGTGCCAGCAGAGGACTAGCGGGAGGTCCTAGCACAGATACGCAGTATTTT	CASRGLAGGPSTDTQYF